These 29 T cell receptor beta chains were sequenced from one sample in a study of CD8 T cells in Susac syndrome. With random hexamers, reverse transcription was performed on about 0.5 to 1 ug of RNA. TCRdb called the immunoSEQ multiplex PCR reads again in MiXCR, with one record for every CDR3 protein. The sample holds 250,000 to 300,000 distinct CDR3 sequences, 80% to 90% seen once. Material for sequencing was CD8+ T cells from PBMCs. All receptors derive from a human donor with multiple sclerosis.

This chain links TRBV5-6 with TRBJ2-1; no reliable D call. Looked up from germline, CDR1 is SGHDT and CDR2 is YYEEEE. V dropped 0 bases and J dropped 2 bases, with 12 bases sitting between them. This CDR3 contains 16 residues. The CDR3 region is CASSLDRKFPYNEQFF. The CDR3 nucleotides are TGTGCCAGCAGCTTGGACAGAAAATTTCCCTACAATGAGCAGTTCTTC.

The chain couples TRBV7-8 to TRBJ2-1; D ambiguous. The V end lost 5 bases, the J end lost 4 bases, and 9 bases lay between the germline ends. This CDR3 has 13 residues. Germline assignment: CDR1 SGHVS and CDR2 FQNEAQ. The DNA of the CDR3 is TGTGCCAGCAGCGAGACATCTTACAATGAGCAGTTCTTC. Translation: CASSETSYNEQFF.

This chain connects TRBV18 to TRBJ2-7, with D perhaps matching TRBD1 (5 bases). Trimming left V 3 bases short and J 2 bases short, with 20 bases between. This CDR3 comprises 17 residues. Germline lookup yields CDR1 KGHSH and CDR2 LQKENI. The DNA for the CDR3 is TGTGCCAGCTCACCCGCCCCAAACAGGTCCTGGACCTACGAGCAGTACTTC. It translates to CASSPAPNRSWTYEQYF.

V gene TRBV12-3 or TRBV12-4 combines with J gene TRBJ1-2; 8 nucleotides align to TRBD1. Trimming at V came to 6 bases and at J to 7 bases, leaving 16 bases not matched to a gene. CDR3 size: 16 residues. As DNA, the CDR3 is TGTGCCAGCAGCCTAAGCCCAGGGGGCGCAGGATCTGGCTACACCTTC. This sequence encodes CASSLSPGGAGSGYTF.

The chain uses TRBV6-5 and TRBJ1-4; D might be TRBD1 (5 bases). This CDR3 comprises 16 residues. V lost 2 bases and J 4 bases, leaving 14 bases between the germline ends. CDR1 is MNHEY, CDR2 SVGAGI, per germline. CDR3 DNA sequence: TGTGCCAGCAGTTACGGGGCCAGGGCTGGTAATGAAAAACTGTTTTTT. It codes for CASSYGARAGNEKLFF.

J is TRBJ2-3 and V is TRBV4-1, with D perhaps TRBD2 (5 bases). CDR1 and CDR2 from the germline V gene are MGHRA and YSYEKL. Deletions cut 1 base from V and 6 bases from J, with 11 bases between. This CDR3 contains 14 residues. In DNA form, the CDR3 reads TGCGCCAGCAGCCAAGGGAGGCGGAGGGATACGCAGTATTTT. Translated: CASSQGRRRDTQYF.

This chain joins TRBV4-1 and TRBJ2-5, with D tentatively TRBD1 (5 bases). This CDR3 region has 14 residues. Germline assignment: CDR1 MGHRA and CDR2 YSYEKL. Between the trimmed V and J ends, which lost 2 bases and 1 base, there was a span of 8 bases. DNA of the CDR3: TGCGCCAGCAGCCAAAAGGGGCGCCAAGAGACCCAGTACTTC. The encoded protein is CASSQKGRQETQYF.

This chain links TRBV27 with TRBJ1-2; D is possibly TRBD1 (6 bases). The CDR3 spans 12 residues. Trimming removed 5 bases from V and 9 bases from J, with 13 bases in between. Germline lookup yields CDR1 MNHEY and CDR2 SMNVEV (reference sequence). The CDR3 protein is CASSHDRSRYTF. The CDR3 DNA is TGTGCCAGCAGTCACGACAGGTCGCGCTACACCTTC.

This chain uses TRBV27 with TRBJ2-5, with D perhaps assigned TRBD1 or TRBD2 (5 bases each). Deletions cut 5 bases from V and 3 bases from J, with 16 bases between. Germline CDR1 and CDR2: MNHEY and SMNVEV (reference sequence). The CDR3 consists of 15 residues. CDR3 DNA sequence: TGTGCCAGCAGTCCAGCCGGGACGCCTGAAGAGACCCAGTACTTC. This translates into CASSPAGTPEETQYF.

This chain connects TRBV27 to TRBJ2-1; 7 nucleotides align to TRBD1. V shed 2 bases and J 0 bases; nucleotides not matched to a gene: 4. The CDR3 sequence is 16 residues long. The germline gives CDR1 MNHEY, CDR2 SMNVEV (reference sequence). The CDR3 spells CASSLIPGGSYNEQFF. The CDR3 region has the DNA TGTGCCAGCAGTTTAATACCAGGGGGCTCCTACAATGAGCAGTTCTTC.

The rearrangement joins TRBV27 to TRBJ1-1; 7 bases are a match to TRBD1. The V segment lost 3 bases and the J segment 3 bases; nucleotides outside the gene matches: 7. The germline CDR1 and CDR2 sequences are MNHEY and SMNVEV (reference sequence). The CDR3 is 15 amino acids. The CDR3 DNA sequence: TGTGCCAGCAGTTTGTCTACAGGGGCCTACACTGAAGCTTTCTTT. Translation gives CASSLSTGAYTEAFF.

The chain recombines TRBV7-9 with TRBJ2-5, with 9 bases identical to TRBD2. Germline CDR1 SEHNR, CDR2 FQNEAQ (reference sequence). The ends lost 1 base at V and 2 bases at J; junction bases unmatched: 2. This CDR3 is built from 15 residues. The CDR3 nucleotides are TGTGCCAGCAGCTTAGTTGCGGGGGGGCAAGAGACCCAGTACTTC. Translation: CASSLVAGGQETQYF.

The gene calls are TRBV13 and TRBJ2-7; 13 bases align to TRBD2. With V trimmed by 5 bases and J by 2 bases, 12 bases remained unmatched. The CDR3 is 18 amino acids. CDR1 and CDR2 (germline): PRHDT, FYEKMQ (reference sequence). CDR3 nucleotide sequence: TGTGCCAGCAGCCAAGGACTAGCGGGAGCTGTCGGTACCTACGAGCAGTACTTC. This gives the protein CASSQGLAGAVGTYEQYF.

The rearrangement links TRBV30 to TRBJ1-6; unclear D gene. The germline V gene encodes CDR1 GTSNPN and CDR2 SVGIG (reference sequence). This CDR3 spans 15 amino acids. V was clipped by 1 base and J by 3 bases, with 10 bases between them. For the CDR3, the DNA is TGTGCCTGGAGTGAGGCCGACTTCTATAATTCACCCCTCCACTTT. Its translation is CAWSEADFYNSPLHF.

This clonotype was recorded a few times. V gene TRBV11-2 combines with J gene TRBJ2-1; 8 nucleotides align to TRBD1. The length of the CDR3 is 16 residues. Germline loops: CDR1 SGHAT, CDR2 FQNNGV. J was trimmed by 3 bases and V by 5 bases; bases with no gene match: 9. The CDR3 loop reads CASSRTVTGDYNEQFF. CDR3 coding DNA: TGTGCCAGCAGCAGAACGGTGACAGGGGACTACAATGAGCAGTTCTTC.

CDR3 coding DNA: TGTGCCTGGAGCGGACTAGCAACCTCCTACAATGAGCAGTTCTTC. It specifies CAWSGLATSYNEQFF. The V and J genes are TRBV30 and TRBJ2-1; 8 positions agree with TRBD2. CDR1 is GTSNPN and CDR2 is SVGIG in the germline V gene (reference sequence). The CDR3 has 15 amino acids. Losses at the gene ends were 3 bases for V and 0 bases for J; bases not matched to a gene: 4. Full variable domain (remainder filled in from reference TRBV30 and TRBJ2-1): SQTIHQWPATLVQPVGSPLSLECTVEGTSNPNLYWYRQAAGRGLQLLFYSVGIGQISSEVPQNLSASRPQDRQFILSSKKLLLSDSGFYLCAWSGLATSYNEQFFGPGTRLTVL.

As DNA, the CDR3 is TGCAGCGTTGTGCTCGGGACAATCTATGGCTACACCTTC. As protein: CSVVLGTIYGYTF. V usage is TRBV29-1 and J usage is TRBJ1-2, with D possibly TRBD1 on 6 matching bases. The CDR3 runs to 13 residues. The germline V gene has CDR1 SQVTM and CDR2 ANQGSEA. With 4 bases removed from V and 4 bases from J, the gap between germline ends came to 13 bases. Variable domain in full (rest from reference TRBV29-1 and TRBJ1-2): SAVISQKPSRDICQRGTSLTIQCQVDSQVTMMFWYRQQPGQSLTLIATANQGSEATYESGFVIDKFPISRPNLTFSTLTVSNMSPEDSSIYLCSVVLGTIYGYTFGSGTRLTVV.

The chain has TRBV6-6 and TRBJ2-1, with 8 bases identical to TRBD1. CDR3 length: 16 residues. V shed 0 bases and J 6 bases; nucleotides not matched to a gene: 7. Germline CDR1 reads MNHNY; CDR2 reads SVGAGI (reference sequence). The CDR3 nucleotides read TGTGCCAGCAGTTACTCCAGGACAGGGACGGGCAATGAGCAGTTCTTC. As protein: CASSYSRTGTGNEQFF.

The chain has TRBV24-1 and TRBJ2-7, with a weak D call TRBD1 (6 bases). V lost 5 bases and J lost 2, with 9 bases in between. The germline V gene encodes CDR1 KGHDR and CDR2 SFDVKD. The CDR3 consists of 13 residues. The CDR3 protein is CATSGGRTYEQYF. CDR3 DNA: TGTGCCACCAGTGGGGGGCGAACCTACGAGCAGTACTTC.

For the CDR3, the DNA is TGTGCCAGCAGCGTCCGGGACTCCTATAGTACCGGGGAGCTGTTTTTT. As protein: CASSVRDSYSTGELFF. The gene calls are TRBV9 and TRBJ2-2, with D perhaps matching TRBD2 (6 bases). The CDR3 contains 16 residues. Germline V gene data show CDR1 as SGDLS and CDR2 as YYNGEE. V lost 2 bases to trimming and J lost 5 bases, with 16 bases between them.

The chain links TRBV20-1 to TRBJ2-1, with 7 bases fitting TRBD2. Trimming took 5 bases from V and 0 from J; bases not matched to a gene: 16. This CDR3 has 18 amino acids. Germline V CDR1 and CDR2: DFQATT, SNEGSKA (reference sequence). CDR3 sequence: CSADFPPSGTTSYNEQFF. The DNA of the CDR3 is TGCAGTGCTGACTTCCCTCCGAGCGGGACCACCTCCTACAATGAGCAGTTCTTC.

The V call is TRBV28, the J call TRBJ2-2; TRBD2 agrees at 8 bases. Germline assignment: CDR1 MDHEN and CDR2 SYDVKM. The V gene end was trimmed by 3 bases and the J gene end by 1 base; junction bases not matched to a gene: 1. CDR3 length equals 15 residues. Written as DNA, the CDR3 is TGTGCCAGCAGTTTGCTAGCGGGGAACACCGGGGAGCTGTTTTTT. Translation: CASSLLAGNTGELFF.

The chain uses TRBV7-9 and TRBJ2-1; 7 positions agree with TRBD2. The germline gives CDR1 SEHNR, CDR2 FQNEAQ (reference sequence). The CDR3 sequence is 15 residues long. Trimming took 9 bases from V and 2 from J; bases not matched to a gene: 10. This CDR3 reads CASTAKAGAYNEQFF. The CDR3 DNA reads TGTGCCAGTACCGCAAAGGCGGGAGCCTACAATGAGCAGTTCTTC.

V gene TRBV30 combines with J gene TRBJ2-5, with D possibly being TRBD1 or TRBD2 (5 bases each). Trimming took off 7 bases at V and 6 bases at J, with 21 bases between the two ends. This CDR3 is 14 amino acids long. The germline V gene encodes CDR1 GTSNPN and CDR2 SVGIG (reference sequence). The CDR3 bases are TGTGCCTTTTGGGACCCCAAATCGAGTCAGACCCAGTACTTC. Translation: CAFWDPKSSQTQYF.

This clonotype is a singleton in its sample. The V gene is TRBV7-9, the J gene TRBJ1-4; D unclear. CDR3 length equals 12 residues. The V gene's germline CDR1 is SEHNR and CDR2 FQNEAQ (reference sequence). Trimming cost V 6 bases and J 2 bases, with 4 bases left between them. For the CDR3, the DNA is TGTGCCAGCAGTGACACTAATGAAAAACTGTTTTTT. Translating it yields CASSDTNEKLFF. Together with reference TRBV7-9 and TRBJ1-4, the CDR3 gives the full variable domain: DTGVSQNPRHKITKRGQNVTFRCDPISEHNRLYWYRQTLGQGPEFLTYFQNEAQLEKSRLLSDRFSAERPKGSFSTLEIQRTEQGDSAMYLCASSDTNEKLFFGSGTQLSVL.

This sequence joins TRBV30 and TRBJ2-5, with D perhaps TRBD1 or TRBD2 (5 bases each). The CDR3 runs to 14 residues. The germline V and J ends were trimmed by 2 bases and 5 bases, with 15 bases remaining between them. Germline CDR1 GTSNPN, CDR2 SVGIG (reference sequence). CDR3 residues: CAWSTDSGRETQYF. The CDR3 DNA is TGTGCCTGGAGTACCGACAGCGGACGGGAGACCCAGTACTTC.

The chain is built from TRBV19 and TRBJ1-5, with D tentatively TRBD1 (6 bases). The CDR3 covers 21 residues. Germline V lookup: CDR1 LNHDA, CDR2 SQIVND (reference sequence). Trimming took off 4 bases at V and 6 bases at J, with 34 bases between the two ends. The CDR3: CASSTPTTPWAGGAQRQPQHF. The CDR3 DNA reads TGTGCCAGTAGTACCCCGACGACCCCCTGGGCGGGGGGGGCCCAACGTCAGCCCCAGCATTTT.

This clonotype was observed a few times. V and J are TRBV12-3 or TRBV12-4 and TRBJ2-7; D gene uncertain. V lost 1 base and J 0 bases, leaving 7 bases between the germline ends. This CDR3 contains 14 residues. DNA for the CDR3: TGTGCCAGCAGTTTAGGAGACGGCTCCTACGAGCAGTACTTC. Translation gives CASSLGDGSYEQYF.

The chain recombines TRBV2 with TRBJ2-5; TRBD2 aligns across 7 bases. V dropped 3 bases and J dropped 5; count of bases not matched to a gene: 12. The germline gives CDR1 SNHLY, CDR2 FYNNEI. The CDR3 is made up of 16 amino acids. CDR3 bases: TGTGCCAGCAGTGATTTGGGCGGGAGAAGAGTGGAGACCCAGTACTTC. Residues: CASSDLGGRRVETQYF. Looking up the rest from reference TRBV2 and TRBJ2-5 gives the full variable domain: EPEVTQTPSHQVTQMGQEVILRCVPISNHLYFYWYRQILGQKVEFLVSFYNNEISEKSEIFDDQFSVERPDGSNFTLKIRSTKLEDSAMYFCASSDLGGRRVETQYFGPGTRLLVL.